The 30 T cell receptor beta chains listed next were all sequenced from one sample in a study of human T cells and chemical hapten exposure. TCRdb passed the RACE reads through MiXCR, listing each CDR3 protein once. The data contain tens of thousands of distinct CDR3 sequences, more than 9% of them singletons. Stated time point: patch test 2, 6 weeks after DPC sensitization. Specified treatment: therapeutic diphenylcyclopropenone sensitization with weekly scalp DPC. The sequenced sample was whole blood, obtained in connection with sensitization to the hapten diphenylcyclopropenone (DPC). These receptors came from a man aged 18 to 30 with alopecia areata. Some clones in this sample may be carry-over from other donors' samples.

This clonotype was recorded a few times. This rearrangement joins TRBV3-1 to TRBJ2-3; maybe TRBD1 (5 bases). Per the germline V gene, CDR1 is LGHDT and CDR2 is YNNKEL (reference sequence). There are 15 residues in the CDR3. Trimming took off 1 base at V and 4 bases at J, with 12 bases between the two ends. CDR3 amino acids: CASSQGRAVADTQYF. The CDR3 region has the DNA TGTGCCAGCAGCCAAGGCAGGGCGGTTGCAGATACGCAGTATTTT.

This chain connects TRBV5-5 to TRBJ2-7; D unclear. From germline, CDR1 is SGHKS and CDR2 YYEKEE (reference sequence). V lost 0 bases and J lost 0, with 10 bases in between. The CDR3 spans 15 residues. CDR3 DNA: TGTGCCAGCAGCTTGGGCGTTCACAGCTCCTACGAGCAGTACGTC. Translating it yields CASSLGVHSSYEQYV.

This clonotype has more than one count but fewer than ten. The chain carries TRBV28 and TRBJ1-1; no clear D. In germline, CDR1 is MDHEN, CDR2 SYDVKM. Between the trimmed V and J ends, which lost 6 bases and 0 bases, there was a span of 5 bases. The CDR3 runs to 12 residues. CDR3 protein: CASRLMNTEAFF. CDR3 sequence (DNA): TGTGCCAGCAGATTAATGAACACTGAAGCTTTCTTT.

This clonotype occurred a few times. This rearrangement joins TRBV6-2 or TRBV6-3 to TRBJ2-6, with 9 bases aligning to TRBD1. This CDR3 region has 17 residues. Unmatched junction bases numbered 7, after V lost 3 bases and J lost 4 bases. In germline, CDR1 is MNHEY, CDR2 SVGEGT. Written as DNA, the CDR3 is TGTGCCAGCAGTTATAACAGGGGGCTAACAGGGGCCAACGTCCTGACTTTC. Translation gives CASSYNRGLTGANVLTF.

This clonotype turned up a few times. The chain is built from TRBV29-1 and TRBJ1-1; no clear D. Trimming took 2 bases from V and 4 from J, leaving 8 bases between them. Germline CDR1 SQVTM, CDR2 ANQGSEA. The CDR3 totals 12 residues. CDR3 sequence reads: CSVETVPTEAFF. In DNA form, the CDR3 reads TGCAGCGTTGAAACAGTGCCCACTGAAGCTTTCTTT.

This clonotype came up a few times. The chain joins TRBV6-6 to TRBJ2-6; possible D gene TRBD1, 6 bases. CDR3 length: 16 amino acids. CDR1 MNHNY and CDR2 SVGAGI come from the germline V gene (reference sequence). The V and J ends lost 0 bases and 7 bases respectively, with 13 bases between them. This CDR3 is CASSYSRRGQANVLTF. The CDR3 nucleotides read TGTGCCAGCAGTTACTCGAGAAGGGGACAAGCCAACGTCCTGACTTTC.

This clonotype was counted ten times or more. The genes are TRBV20-1 and TRBJ1-6; no clear D. V lost 0 bases to trimming and J lost 0 bases, with 9 bases between them. The CDR3 covers 16 residues. Per the germline V gene, CDR1 is DFQATT and CDR2 is SNEGSKA (reference sequence). CDR3 loop: CSARDPLSSYNSPLHF. The DNA of the CDR3 is TGCAGTGCTAGAGATCCCTTGAGCTCCTATAATTCACCCCTCCACTTT.

This clonotype came up a few times. The V call is TRBV20-1, the J call TRBJ1-5; D unclear. Trimming pared 4 bases from V and 0 bases from J, leaving 22 bases between. CDR1 is DFQATT and CDR2 is SNEGSKA in the germline V gene (reference sequence). The CDR3 has 18 amino acids. The CDR3 protein is CSAKRYQTTGYSNQPQHF. In DNA form, the CDR3 reads TGCAGTGCTAAACGGTACCAAACGACGGGCTATAGCAATCAGCCCCAGCATTTT.

The rearrangement uses TRBV10-3 and TRBJ1-6, with D tentatively TRBD1 (5 bases). The germline CDR1 and CDR2 sequences are ENHRY and SYGVKD. V lost 0 bases and J 18 bases, leaving 18 bases between the germline ends. The CDR3 spans 14 residues. The CDR3, as DNA: TGTGCCATCAGTGAGTCTAGGGGCCGGCAGTCCCCCCACTTT. It translates to CAISESRGRQSPHF.

This clonotype has a count of ten or more. This chain links TRBV9 with TRBJ2-2; 7 bases line up with TRBD1. Germline CDR1 is SGDLS and CDR2 is YYNGEE. The CDR3 runs to 16 residues. The junction had 5 bases not matched to a gene; V was cut back by 3 bases and J by 0 bases. CDR3 region: CASSAGQLTNTGELFF. The CDR3 nucleotides read TGTGCCAGCAGCGCGGGACAGCTAACGAACACCGGGGAGCTGTTTTTT.

The J gene is TRBJ2-5, the V gene TRBV3-1; TRBD1 might be the D (6 bases). Per germline, CDR1 LGHDT and CDR2 YNNKEL (reference sequence). The CDR3 has 14 amino acids. Trimming shortened V by 1 base and J by 0 bases, and 6 bases separated the two germline ends. The CDR3 here is CASSQGQDQETQYF. The CDR3 nucleotides are TGTGCCAGCAGCCAAGGACAGGACCAAGAGACCCAGTACTTC.

This clonotype was observed a handful of times. This chain joins TRBV6-6 and TRBJ2-3; a possible D gene is TRBD1 (6 bases). Germline V gene sequence: CDR1 MNHNY, CDR2 SVGAGI (reference sequence). With 4 bases removed from V and 2 bases from J, the gap between germline ends came to 13 bases. This CDR3 has 15 residues. DNA of the CDR3: TGTGCCAGCAGTTCATTCAGGGGATTCACAGATACGCAGTATTTT. Its protein is CASSSFRGFTDTQYF.

This clonotype was seen repeatedly, ten times or more. This chain links TRBV7-9 with TRBJ2-2; 7 bases fit TRBD1. This CDR3 contains 17 residues. CDR1 SEHNR and CDR2 FQNEAQ come from the germline V gene (reference sequence). Losses at the gene ends were 7 bases for V and 1 base for J; bases not matched to a gene: 12. For the CDR3, the DNA is TGTGCCAGCACCAAGGCCCTCTCAGGGGGGAACACCGGGGAGCTGTTTTTT. Its translation is CASTKALSGGNTGELFF.

This clonotype was observed at least ten times. This chain connects TRBV7-3 to TRBJ2-2; no firm D call. The ends were cut back, 5 bases at V and 2 bases at J, with 6 bases in the middle. CDR1 and CDR2 from the germline V gene are SGHTA and FQGTGA. The CDR3 is 13 residues long. The CDR3: CASSPDNTGELFF. In DNA form, the CDR3 reads TGTGCCAGCAGCCCAGATAACACCGGGGAGCTGTTTTTT. Full variable domain (rest looked up from reference TRBV7-3 and TRBJ2-2): GAGVSQTPSNKVTEKGKYVELRCDPISGHTALYWYRQSLGQGPEFLIYFQGTGAADDSGLPNDRFFAVRPEGSVSTLKIQRTERGDSAVYLCASSPDNTGELFFGEGSRLTVL.

This clonotype has a count of ten or more. The gene calls are TRBV12-3 or TRBV12-4 and TRBJ2-5, with D possibly TRBD1 on 5 matching bases. The CDR3 is 11 amino acids. Deletions cut 8 bases from V and 5 bases from J, with 9 bases between. Here the CDR3 reads CASHQGETQYF. The CDR3 region has the DNA TGTGCCAGCCACCAGGGCGAGACCCAGTACTTC.

This clonotype was seen a few times. V and J are TRBV5-1 and TRBJ2-1; D gene uncertain. V lost 0 bases, J lost 15 bases, and 10 bases lay in between. This CDR3 spans 11 amino acids. Germline V gene lookup returns CDR1 SGHRS and CDR2 YFSETQ. CDR3 residues: CASSLALSRFF. The CDR3 DNA is TGCGCCAGCAGCTTGGCCCTCAGCCGGTTCTTC.

This clonotype was counted ten times or more. The chain has TRBV4-3 and TRBJ1-1; weak D call: TRBD1 (6 bases). CDR1 LGHNA and CDR2 YSLEER come from the germline V gene. V lost 0 bases and J 0 bases, leaving 14 bases between the germline ends. The CDR3 extends over 17 amino acids. The CDR3 sequence is CASSQERGTYMNTEAFF. The CDR3 region has the DNA TGCGCCAGCAGCCAAGAGAGGGGGACCTACATGAACACTGAAGCTTTCTTT.

This clonotype was recorded a few times. The chain uses TRBV15 and TRBJ2-7; D possibly corresponds to TRBD2 (5 bases). The CDR3 covers 15 residues. The V and J ends lost 3 bases and 2 bases respectively, with 14 bases between them. The V gene's germline CDR1 is LNHNV and CDR2 YYDKDF (reference sequence). The CDR3 sequence: CATSSAQRGPYEQYV. The CDR3 DNA reads TGTGCCACCAGCAGCGCTCAGCGAGGGCCCTACGAGCAGTACGTC.

The V gene is TRBV3-1, the J gene TRBJ2-1, with 10 positions matching TRBD2. J was trimmed by 11 bases and V by 2 bases; bases with no gene match: 3. CDR1 is LGHDT and CDR2 is YNNKEL in the germline V gene (reference sequence). CDR3 length: 13 residues. The CDR3 protein is CASSQISGGKQFF. CDR3 bases: TGTGCCAGCAGCCAAATTAGCGGGGGGAAGCAGTTCTTC.

This clonotype has only a few counts. CDR3 protein: CASRLQGFGTGELFF. Here the CDR3 DNA reads TGTGCCAGCAGATTACAGGGATTTGGCACCGGGGAGCTGTTTTTT. This rearrangement joins TRBV12-3 or TRBV12-4 to TRBJ2-2; D possibly corresponds to TRBD1 (6 bases). The CDR3 has 15 residues. V dropped 6 bases and J dropped 4 bases, with 15 bases sitting between them.

The chain uses TRBV18 and TRBJ1-5, with D uncertain. This CDR3 is built from 13 residues. V lost 3 bases, J lost 2 bases, and 5 bases lay in between. CDR1 is KGHSH and CDR2 is LQKENI in the germline V gene. Written as DNA, the CDR3 is TGTGCCAGCTCACCCGCTGGCAATCAGCCCCAGCATTTT. It specifies CASSPAGNQPQHF.

Only one count was recorded for this clonotype. This chain links TRBV9 with TRBJ2-7, with TRBD2 matching over 8 bases. The trim removed 4 bases at V and 4 bases at J, leaving 10 bases unmatched. CDR3 length: 15 amino acids. CDR1 is SGDLS and CDR2 is YYNGEE in the germline V gene. For the CDR3, the DNA is TGTGCCAGCAGCCCCGAGGGCGGGGGGCCTTACGAGCAGTACTTC. Its translation: CASSPEGGGPYEQYF.

A remark on this clonotype: An end of the junction differs from the germline gene, which may be a read error. The chain couples TRBV7-9 to TRBJ1-1, with 8 bases lining up with TRBD1. The CDR3 is made up of 17 amino acids. Germline values: CDR1 SEHNR, CDR2 FQNEAQ (reference sequence). The CDR3 is CASRLASLRGRNTEAFF. The CDR3 region has the DNA TGTGCCAGCAGATTAGCATCTCTCAGGGGGCGGAACACTGAAGCTTTCTTT. The full variable domain, completed using reference TRBV7-9 and TRBJ1-1, is DTGVSQNPRHKITKRGQNVTFRCDPISEHNRLYWYRQTLGQGPEFLTYFQNEAQLEKSRLLSDRFSAERPKGSFSTLEIQRTEQGDSAMYLCASRLASLRGRNTEAFFGQGTRLTVV.

This clonotype was recorded a few times. The chain uses TRBV10-3 and TRBJ1-1, with TRBD1 as a possible D gene (6 bases). Looked up from germline, CDR1 is ENHRY and CDR2 is SYGVKD. The CDR3 runs to 14 residues. The ends were cut back, 2 bases at V and 1 base at J, with 8 bases in the middle. The CDR3: CAISERGANTEAFF. The CDR3 DNA follows: TGTGCCATCAGTGAGAGGGGGGCGAACACTGAAGCTTTCTTT.

In its sample, this clonotype was seen many times. This rearrangement joins TRBV28 to TRBJ2-3; 8 bases match TRBD1. The CDR3 consists of 15 residues. Germline V gene lookup returns CDR1 MDHEN and CDR2 SYDVKM. The J segment lost 5 bases and the V segment lost 4 bases, leaving 8 bases of the junction unmatched. CDR3 sequence: CASSSSQGAQDTQYF. The CDR3 nucleotides read TGTGCCAGCAGTTCTTCCCAGGGGGCGCAAGATACGCAGTATTTT.

This clonotype was seen ten or more times. The chain is built from TRBV11-2 and TRBJ2-1; D perhaps matches TRBD2 (6 bases). Germline CDR1 is SGHAT and CDR2 is FQNNGV. V was cut by 5 bases and J by 10 bases, with 21 bases left in between. This CDR3 is built from 15 residues. The CDR3 DNA follows: TGTGCCAGCAGCCCACCCGAGTCGCGGGGCTTAGAGCAGTTCTTC. Residues: CASSPPESRGLEQFF.

This clonotype came up many times. The V call is TRBV29-1, the J call TRBJ2-2; possibly TRBD1 or TRBD2 for D (5 bases each). V dropped 6 bases and J dropped 1 base, with 21 bases sitting between them. Per germline, CDR1 SQVTM and CDR2 ANQGSEA. The CDR3 runs to 17 residues. The CDR3 is CSVSHPGTGENTGELFF. The CDR3 DNA sequence: TGCAGCGTGTCGCACCCCGGGACCGGTGAGAACACCGGGGAGCTGTTTTTT.

This clonotype showed up just a few times. V gene TRBV3-2 combines with J gene TRBJ1-4. TRBV3-2 is tagged as a pseudogene. The CDR3 is 15 residues long. This CDR3 is CASSQEPSTNEKLFF. The CDR3 DNA follows: TGTGCCAGCAGCCAAGAACCGTCAACTAATGAAAAACTGTTTTTT.

The sample holds a few counts of this clonotype. The rearrangement links TRBV19 to TRBJ2-2; the D gene is possibly TRBD2 (5 bases). In germline, CDR1 is LNHDA, CDR2 SQIVND (reference sequence). This CDR3 is built from 15 residues. V lost 7 bases, J lost 5 bases, and 17 bases lay in between. The CDR3 nucleotides are TGTGCCAGTACCCCTCCGGGAAGCCCTACCGGGGAGCTGTTTTTT. The encoded protein is CASTPPGSPTGELFF.

Only a few counts were recorded for this clonotype. The chain has TRBV7-8 and TRBJ2-3, with TRBD1 matching over 12 bases. The CDR3 contains 16 residues. Germline values: CDR1 SGHVS, CDR2 FQNEAQ. With V trimmed by 5 bases and J by 5 bases, 8 bases remained unmatched. DNA of the CDR3: TGTGCCAGCAGCATCCGGGACAGGGGGCAAATAGATACGCAGTATTTT. Its protein product is CASSIRDRGQIDTQYF.